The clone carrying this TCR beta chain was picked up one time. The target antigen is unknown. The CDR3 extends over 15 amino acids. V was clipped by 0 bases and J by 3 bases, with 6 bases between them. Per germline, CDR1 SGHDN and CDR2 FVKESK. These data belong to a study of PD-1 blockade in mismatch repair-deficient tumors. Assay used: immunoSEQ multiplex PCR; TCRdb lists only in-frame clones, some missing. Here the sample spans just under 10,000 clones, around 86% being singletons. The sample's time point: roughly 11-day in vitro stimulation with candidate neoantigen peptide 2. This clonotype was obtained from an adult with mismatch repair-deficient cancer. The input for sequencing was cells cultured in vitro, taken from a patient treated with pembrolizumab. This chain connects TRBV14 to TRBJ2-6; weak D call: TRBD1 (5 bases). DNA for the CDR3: TGTGCCAGCAGCCAAGACAGGGTTGGGGCCAACGTCCTGACTTTC. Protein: CASSQDRVGANVLTF.